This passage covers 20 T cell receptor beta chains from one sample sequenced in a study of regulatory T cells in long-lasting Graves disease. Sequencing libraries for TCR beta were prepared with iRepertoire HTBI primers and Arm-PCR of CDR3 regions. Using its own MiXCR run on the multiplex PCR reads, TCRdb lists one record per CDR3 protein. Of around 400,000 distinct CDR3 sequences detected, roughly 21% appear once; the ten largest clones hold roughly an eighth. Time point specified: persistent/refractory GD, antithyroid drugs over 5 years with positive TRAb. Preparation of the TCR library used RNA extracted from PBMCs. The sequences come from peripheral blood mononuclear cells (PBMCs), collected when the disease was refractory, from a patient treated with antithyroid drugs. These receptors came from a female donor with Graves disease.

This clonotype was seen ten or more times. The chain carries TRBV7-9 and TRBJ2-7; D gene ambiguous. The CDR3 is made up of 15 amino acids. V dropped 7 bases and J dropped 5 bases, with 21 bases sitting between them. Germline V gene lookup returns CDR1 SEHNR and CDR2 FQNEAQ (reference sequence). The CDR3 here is CASTENAGRADEQYF. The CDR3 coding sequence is TGTGCCAGCACCGAGAATGCTGGGCGTGCGGACGAGCAGTACTTC.

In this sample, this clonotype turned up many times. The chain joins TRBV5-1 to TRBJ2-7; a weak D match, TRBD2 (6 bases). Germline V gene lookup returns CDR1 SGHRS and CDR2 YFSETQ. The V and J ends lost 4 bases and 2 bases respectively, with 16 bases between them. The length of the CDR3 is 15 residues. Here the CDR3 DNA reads TGCGCCAGCAGCCTGGAGGTCGGGAGTACCTACGAGCAGTACTTC. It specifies CASSLEVGSTYEQYF. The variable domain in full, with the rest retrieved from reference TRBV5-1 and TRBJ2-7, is KAGVTQTPRYLIKTRGQQVTLSCSPISGHRSVSWYQQTPGQGLQFLFEYFSETQRNKGNFPGRFSGRQFSNSRSEMNVSTLELGDSALYLCASSLEVGSTYEQYFGPGTRLTVT.

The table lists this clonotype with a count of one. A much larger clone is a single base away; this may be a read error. The CDR3 is CVSSPATAGNTIYF. The CDR3 coding sequence is TGTGTCAGCAGCCCCGCGACAGCAGGAAACACCATATATTTT. The gene calls are TRBV6-1 and TRBJ1-3; tentatively, D is TRBD1 (5 bases). Per germline, CDR1 MNHNS and CDR2 SASEGT. The CDR3 consists of 14 residues.

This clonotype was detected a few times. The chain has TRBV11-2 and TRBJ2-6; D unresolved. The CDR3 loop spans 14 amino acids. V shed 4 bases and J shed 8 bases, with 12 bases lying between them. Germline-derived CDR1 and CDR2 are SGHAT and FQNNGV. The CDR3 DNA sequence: TGTGCCAGCAGCTCCCCATCGGTGTCCAACGTCCTGACTTTC. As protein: CASSSPSVSNVLTF.

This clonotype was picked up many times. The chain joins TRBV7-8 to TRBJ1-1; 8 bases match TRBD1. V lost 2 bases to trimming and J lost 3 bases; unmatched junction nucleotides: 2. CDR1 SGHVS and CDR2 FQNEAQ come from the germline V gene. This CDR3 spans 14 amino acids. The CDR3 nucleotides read TGTGCCAGCAGCTTACAGGGGGCGGACACTGAAGCTTTCTTT. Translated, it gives CASSLQGADTEAFF.

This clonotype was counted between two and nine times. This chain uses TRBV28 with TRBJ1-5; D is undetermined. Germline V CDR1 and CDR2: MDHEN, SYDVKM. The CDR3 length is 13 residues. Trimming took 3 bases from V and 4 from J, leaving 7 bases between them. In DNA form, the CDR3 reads TGTGCCAGCAGTTTCTCTCTTAATCAGCCCCAGCATTTT. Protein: CASSFSLNQPQHF.

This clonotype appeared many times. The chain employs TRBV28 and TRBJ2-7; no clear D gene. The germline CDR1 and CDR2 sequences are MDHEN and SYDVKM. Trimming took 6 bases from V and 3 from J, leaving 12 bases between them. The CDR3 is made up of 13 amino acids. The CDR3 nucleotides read TGTGCCAGCAGCCGGCCGGGCCTCTACGAGCAGTACTTC. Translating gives CASSRPGLYEQYF.

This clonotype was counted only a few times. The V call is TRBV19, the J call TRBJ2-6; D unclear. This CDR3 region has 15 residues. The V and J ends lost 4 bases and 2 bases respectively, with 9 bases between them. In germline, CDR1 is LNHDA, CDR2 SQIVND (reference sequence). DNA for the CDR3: TGTGCCAGTAGTACCCCTGGGGCTGGGGCCAACGTCCTGACTTTC. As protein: CASSTPGAGANVLTF. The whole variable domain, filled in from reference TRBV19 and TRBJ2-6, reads DGGITQSPKYLFRKEGQNVTLSCEQNLNHDAMYWYRQDPGQGLRLIYYSQIVNDFQKGDIAEGYSVSREKKESFPLTVTSAQKNPTAFYLCASSTPGAGANVLTFGAGSRLTVL.

CDR3 sequence reads: CASSSRVSFYNSPLHF. DNA for the CDR3: TGTGCCAGCAGTAGCCGGGTCTCATTCTATAATTCACCCCTCCACTTT. The genes are TRBV28 and TRBJ1-6; no reliable D call. The length of the CDR3 is 16 residues. Trimming shortened V by 5 bases and J by 3 bases, and 14 bases separated the two germline ends. Germline V CDR1 and CDR2: MDHEN, SYDVKM.

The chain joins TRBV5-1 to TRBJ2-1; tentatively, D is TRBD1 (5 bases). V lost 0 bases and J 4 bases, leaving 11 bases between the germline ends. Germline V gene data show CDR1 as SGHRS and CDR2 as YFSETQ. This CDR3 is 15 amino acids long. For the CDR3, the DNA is TGCGCCAGCAGCTTGGCTCCTAGGGGATACAATGAGCAGTTCTTC. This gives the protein CASSLAPRGYNEQFF. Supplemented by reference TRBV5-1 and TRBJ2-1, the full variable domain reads KAGVTQTPRYLIKTRGQQVTLSCSPISGHRSVSWYQQTPGQGLQFLFEYFSETQRNKGNFPGRFSGRQFSNSRSEMNVSTLELGDSALYLCASSLAPRGYNEQFFGPGTRLTVL.

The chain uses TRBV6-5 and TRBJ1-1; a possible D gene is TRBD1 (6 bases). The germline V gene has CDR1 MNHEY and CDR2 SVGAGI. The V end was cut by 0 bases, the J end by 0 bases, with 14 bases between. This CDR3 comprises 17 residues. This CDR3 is CASSYSGDNLMNTEAFF. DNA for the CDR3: TGTGCCAGCAGTTACTCGGGGGACAATCTCATGAACACTGAAGCTTTCTTT.

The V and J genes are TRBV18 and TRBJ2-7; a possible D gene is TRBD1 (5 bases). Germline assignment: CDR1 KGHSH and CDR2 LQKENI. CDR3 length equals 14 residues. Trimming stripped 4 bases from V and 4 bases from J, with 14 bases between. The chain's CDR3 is CASSLGPAGYEQYF. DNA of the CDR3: TGTGCCAGCTCACTCGGACCAGCAGGGTACGAGCAGTACTTC.

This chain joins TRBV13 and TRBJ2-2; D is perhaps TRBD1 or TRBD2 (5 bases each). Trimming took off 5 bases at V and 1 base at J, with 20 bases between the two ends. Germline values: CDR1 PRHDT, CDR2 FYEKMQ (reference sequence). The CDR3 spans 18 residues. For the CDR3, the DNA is TGTGCCAGCAGCGCCGGTGGTTGGGGGAAAGTGAACACCGGGGAGCTGTTTTTT. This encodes CASSAGGWGKVNTGELFF.

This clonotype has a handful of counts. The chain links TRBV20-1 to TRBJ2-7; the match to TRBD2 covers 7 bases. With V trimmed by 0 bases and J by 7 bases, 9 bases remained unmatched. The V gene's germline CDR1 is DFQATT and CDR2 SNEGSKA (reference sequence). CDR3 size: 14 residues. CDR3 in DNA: TGCAGTGCTAGAGATGAGGGCGGGAGTATAGAGCAGTACTTC. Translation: CSARDEGGSIEQYF.

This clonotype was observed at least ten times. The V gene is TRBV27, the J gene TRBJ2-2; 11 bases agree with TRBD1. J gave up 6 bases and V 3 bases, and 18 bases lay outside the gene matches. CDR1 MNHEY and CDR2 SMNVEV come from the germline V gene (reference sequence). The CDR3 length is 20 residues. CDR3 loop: CASSFQDRGREFWKAGELFF. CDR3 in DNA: TGTGCCAGCAGTTTCCAGGACAGGGGGCGTGAGTTTTGGAAAGCCGGGGAGCTGTTTTTT.

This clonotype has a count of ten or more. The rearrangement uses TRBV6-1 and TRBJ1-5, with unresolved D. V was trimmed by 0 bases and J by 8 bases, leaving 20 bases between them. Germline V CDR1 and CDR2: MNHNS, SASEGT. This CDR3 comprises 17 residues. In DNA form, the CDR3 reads TGTGCCAGCAGTGAAGCCAGATCCGGGCCGAGTTTTGAGCCCCAGCATTTT. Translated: CASSEARSGPSFEPQHF.

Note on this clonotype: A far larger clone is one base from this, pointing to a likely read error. As DNA, the CDR3 is TGTGCCAGCAGTCCGCGACAGGCAACTAATGAAGAACTGTTTTTT. Translation gives CASSPRQATNEELFF. J is TRBJ1-4 and V is TRBV28; tentatively, D is TRBD1 (6 bases). Germline CDR1 reads MDHEN; CDR2 reads SYDVKM. The CDR3 loop spans 15 amino acids. The entire variable domain, with the rest obtained from reference TRBV28 and TRBJ1-4, is as follows: DVKVTQSSRYLVKRTGEKVFLECVQDMDHENMFWYRQDPGLGLRLIYFSYDVKMKEKGDIPEGYSVSREKKERFSLILESASTNQTSMYLCASSPRQATNEELFFGSGTQLSVL.

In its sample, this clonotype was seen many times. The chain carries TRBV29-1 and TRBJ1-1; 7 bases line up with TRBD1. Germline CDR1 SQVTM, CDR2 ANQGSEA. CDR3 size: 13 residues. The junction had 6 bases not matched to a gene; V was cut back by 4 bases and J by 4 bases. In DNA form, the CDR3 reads TGCAGCGTTGGTCGACAGGGTCTCACTGAAGCTTTCTTT. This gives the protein CSVGRQGLTEAFF.

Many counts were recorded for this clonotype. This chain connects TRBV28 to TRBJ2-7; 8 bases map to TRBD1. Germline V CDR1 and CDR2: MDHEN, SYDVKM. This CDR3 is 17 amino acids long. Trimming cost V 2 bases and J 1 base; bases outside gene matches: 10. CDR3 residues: CASSLMGTGTGSYEQYF. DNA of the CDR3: TGTGCCAGCAGTTTAATGGGTACCGGGACAGGATCCTACGAGCAGTACTTC.

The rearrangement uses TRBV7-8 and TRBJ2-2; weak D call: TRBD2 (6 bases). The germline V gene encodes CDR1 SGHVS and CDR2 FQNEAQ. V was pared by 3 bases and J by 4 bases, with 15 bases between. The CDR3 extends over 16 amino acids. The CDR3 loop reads CASSFLAQRSTGELFF. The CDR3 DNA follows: TGTGCCAGCAGCTTTCTAGCGCAAAGAAGCACCGGGGAGCTGTTTTTT.